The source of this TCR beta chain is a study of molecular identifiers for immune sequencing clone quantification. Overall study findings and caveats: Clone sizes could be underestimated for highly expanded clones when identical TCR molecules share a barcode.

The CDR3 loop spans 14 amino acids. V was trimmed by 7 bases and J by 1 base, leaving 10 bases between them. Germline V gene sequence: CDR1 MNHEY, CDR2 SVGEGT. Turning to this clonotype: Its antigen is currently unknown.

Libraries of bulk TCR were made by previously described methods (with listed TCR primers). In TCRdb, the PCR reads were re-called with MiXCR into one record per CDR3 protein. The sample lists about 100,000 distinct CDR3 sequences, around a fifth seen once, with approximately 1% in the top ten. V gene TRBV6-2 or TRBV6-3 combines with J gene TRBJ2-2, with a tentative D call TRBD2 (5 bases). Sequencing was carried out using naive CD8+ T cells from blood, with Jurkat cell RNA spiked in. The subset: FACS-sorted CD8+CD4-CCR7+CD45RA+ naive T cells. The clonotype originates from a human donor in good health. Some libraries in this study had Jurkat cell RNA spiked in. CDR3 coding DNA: TGTGCCAGCACCTACGGACTGAACACCGGGGAGCTGTTTTTT. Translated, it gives CASTYGLNTGELFF.